This TCR beta chain was retrieved from a study of CD8 T cells in ankylosing spondylitis (dated by TCRdb to about 2017). In terms of the full investigation: To find TCR variants linked to disease, the study profiled T cell receptor beta repertoires in ankylosing spondylitis patients and healthy donors. Peripheral blood was sampled, and synovial fluid was also collected from ankylosing spondylitis patients. The full study cohort was made up of approximately 27 ankylosing spondylitis patients and about a hundred healthy donors. General conclusions and limits of the study: A TCR beta motif of eight highly homologous amino acid variants appeared characteristic of blood from ankylosing spondylitis patients. Some of the motif variants had been reported before in the synovial fluid and blood of reactive arthritis patients, a finding that suggests common disease-initiation mechanisms. The disease-linked clones were reported as significantly enriched in matched synovial fluid samples from ankylosing spondylitis patients. The disease-linked clones had a CD8+ phenotype and were found at relatively low frequencies in peripheral blood.

The instrument given in TCRdb is Illumina HiSeq 2500. TCR beta libraries were prepared by quantitative 5'-RACE with molecular barcodes. In the original analysis: To identify disease-linked TCR variants, a new computational method was used, one built on a probabilistic model of VDJ rearrangement. TCRdb cleaned the public reads at Q25 with fastp, built clones with MiXCR and kept in-frame beta chains. Each entry is one CDR3 protein sequence, shown with its most common DNA and genes. These V and J calls originate from TCRdb's pipeline instead of the authors' own analysis. This sample has 300,000 to 350,000 distinct CDR3 sequences in its table, and under 25% of those were observed once. Clones ranked in the top ten supply roughly 3.4% of the sample. Trimming takes 9 bases from V and 7 bases from J, and the germline ends sit 19 bases apart. From the cysteine up to the phenylalanine, the CDR3 has a length of 14 residues. The kept DNA is CDR3 alone, 42 bases in frame from the first base. CDR1 and CDR2, looked up from the germline V gene (reference sequence), are MNHEY and SMNVEV.

There are a few counts of this clonotype. Its recognized antigen is unknown. No clone much larger than this one lies a single base away; base qualities are absent. The rearrangement joined TRBV27 to TRBJ1-5; there is no confident call for the D gene. This clonotype was obtained from a female donor with ankylosing spondylitis or in good health (not recorded which). Sequenced sample: blood, either unsorted or a sorted T cell fraction (not recorded which). The DNA reads TGTGCCAGTCAAAAGGGCGGTACGCGGCAGCCCCAGCATTTT. The translation is CASQKGGTRQPQHF.